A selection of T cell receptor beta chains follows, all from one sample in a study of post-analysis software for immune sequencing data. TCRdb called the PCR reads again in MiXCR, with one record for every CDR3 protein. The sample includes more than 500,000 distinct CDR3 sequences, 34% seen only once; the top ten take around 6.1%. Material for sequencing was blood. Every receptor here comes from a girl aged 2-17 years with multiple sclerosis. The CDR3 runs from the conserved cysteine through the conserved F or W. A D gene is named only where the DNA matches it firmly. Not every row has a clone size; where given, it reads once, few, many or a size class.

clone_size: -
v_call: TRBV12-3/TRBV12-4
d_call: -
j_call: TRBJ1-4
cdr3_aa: CASSFGGAYEKLFF
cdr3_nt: TGTGCCAGCAGTTTCGGGGGGGCGTATGAAAAACTGTTTTTT

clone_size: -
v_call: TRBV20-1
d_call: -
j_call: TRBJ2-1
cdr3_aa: CSATRTVPSSYNEQFF
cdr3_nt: TGCAGTGCCACGAGGACAGTCCCGAGCTCCTACAATGAGCAGTTCTTC

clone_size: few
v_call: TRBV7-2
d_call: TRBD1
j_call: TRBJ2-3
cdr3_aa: CASSLVDRSTDTQYF
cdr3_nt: TGTGCCAGCAGCTTAGTGGACAGGAGCACAGATACGCAGTATTTT

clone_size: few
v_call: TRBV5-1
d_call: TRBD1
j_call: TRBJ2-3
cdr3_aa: CASSRGQESTDTQYF
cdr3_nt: TGCGCCAGCAGCAGAGGACAGGAGAGCACAGATACGCAGTATTTT

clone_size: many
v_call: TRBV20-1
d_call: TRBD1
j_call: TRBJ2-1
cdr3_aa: CSAVGGGQEQFF
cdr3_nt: TGCAGTGCCGTAGGGGGCGGACAGGAGCAGTTCTTC

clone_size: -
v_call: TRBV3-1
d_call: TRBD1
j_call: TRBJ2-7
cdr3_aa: CASSYPGGEQYF
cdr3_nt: TGTGCCAGCAGTTATCCAGGGGGCGAGCAGTACTTC

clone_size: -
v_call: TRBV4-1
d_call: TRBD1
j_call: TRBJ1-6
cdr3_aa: CASSQDRQGWAPLHF
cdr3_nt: TGCGCCAGCAGCCAAGATCGACAGGGGTGGGCACCCCTCCACTTT

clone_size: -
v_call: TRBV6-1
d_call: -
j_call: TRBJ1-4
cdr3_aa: CASSDREGPAINEKLFF
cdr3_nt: TGTGCCAGCAGTGATCGTGAGGGGCCAGCAATTAATGAAAAACTGTTTTTT

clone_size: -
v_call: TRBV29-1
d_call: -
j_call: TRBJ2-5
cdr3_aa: CSSTREGVVNEQYF
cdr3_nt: TGCAGCTCTACGAGGGAGGGGGTCGTGAATGAGCAGTACTTC

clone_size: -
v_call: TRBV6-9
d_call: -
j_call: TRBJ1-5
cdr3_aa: CASRIQGRSGDSNQPQHF
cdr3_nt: TGTGCCAGCAGGATTCAGGGGCGGTCGGGGGACAGCAATCAGCCCCAGCATTTT

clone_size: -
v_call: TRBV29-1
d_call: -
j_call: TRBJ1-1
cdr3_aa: CSVGRGSINTEAFF
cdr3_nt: TGCAGCGTTGGTAGGGGCAGCATAAACACTGAAGCTTTCTTT

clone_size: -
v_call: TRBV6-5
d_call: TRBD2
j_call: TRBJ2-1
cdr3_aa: CAIGTRSGNEQFF
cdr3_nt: TGTGCCATCGGGACTAGGTCGGGGAATGAGCAGTTCTTC

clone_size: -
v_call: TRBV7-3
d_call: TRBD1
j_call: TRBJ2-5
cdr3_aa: CASSLNGQDQETQYF
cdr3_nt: TGTGCCAGCAGCTTAAATGGACAGGACCAAGAGACCCAGTACTTC

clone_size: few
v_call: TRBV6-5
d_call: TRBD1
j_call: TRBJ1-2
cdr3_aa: CASRDRGRPKFTYTF
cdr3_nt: TGTGCCAGCCGGGACAGGGGGCGTCCTAAGTTCACTTACACCTTC

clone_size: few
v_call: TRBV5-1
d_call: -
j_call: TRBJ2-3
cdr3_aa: CASSDSQGGWTDTQYF
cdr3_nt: TGCGCCAGCAGCGATTCCCAGGGCGGGTGGACAGATACGCAGTATTTT

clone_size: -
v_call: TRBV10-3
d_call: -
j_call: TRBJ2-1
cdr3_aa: CAISEMRYNEQFF
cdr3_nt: TGTGCCATCAGTGAGATGCGCTACAATGAGCAGTTCTTC

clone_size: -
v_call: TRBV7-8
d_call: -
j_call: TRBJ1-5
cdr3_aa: CASTLYGQPQHF
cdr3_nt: TGTGCCAGCACCCTTTACGGCCAGCCCCAGCATTTT

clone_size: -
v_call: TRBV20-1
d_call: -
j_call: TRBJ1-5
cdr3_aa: CSAMAEPNQPQHF
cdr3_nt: TGCAGTGCTATGGCAGAGCCTAATCAGCCCCAGCATTTT

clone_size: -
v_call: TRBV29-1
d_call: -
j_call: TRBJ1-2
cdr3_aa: CSVAQGDYGYTF
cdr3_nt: TGCAGCGTTGCTCAGGGCGACTATGGCTACACCTTC

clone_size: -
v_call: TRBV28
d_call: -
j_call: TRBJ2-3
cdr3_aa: CASSLRLGTPSTDTQYF
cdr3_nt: TGTGCCAGCAGCCTCCGTTTAGGGACCCCTAGCACAGATACGCAGTATTTT

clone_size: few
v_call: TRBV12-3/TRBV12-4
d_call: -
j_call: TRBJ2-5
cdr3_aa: CASRTRDIRETQYF
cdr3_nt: TGTGCCAGCAGGACCCGTGACATTCGGGAGACCCAGTACTTC

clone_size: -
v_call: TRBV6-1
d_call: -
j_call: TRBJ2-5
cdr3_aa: CASSDPGTQYF
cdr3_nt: TGTGCCAGCAGTGATCCCGGGACCCAGTACTTC

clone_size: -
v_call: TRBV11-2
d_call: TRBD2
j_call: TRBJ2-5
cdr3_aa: CASSLDWASGGVETQYF
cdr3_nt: TGTGCCAGCAGCTTAGATTGGGCTAGCGGGGGGGTAGAGACCCAGTACTTC

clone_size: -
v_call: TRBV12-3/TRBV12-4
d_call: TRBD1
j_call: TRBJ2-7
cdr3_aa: CASSQYQGAYEQYF
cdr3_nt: TGTGCCAGCAGCCAATACCAGGGGGCCTACGAGCAGTACTTC

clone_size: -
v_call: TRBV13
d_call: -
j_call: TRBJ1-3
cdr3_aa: CASRYFGSGNTIYF
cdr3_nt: TGTGCCAGCAGGTACTTTGGATCTGGAAACACCATATATTTT

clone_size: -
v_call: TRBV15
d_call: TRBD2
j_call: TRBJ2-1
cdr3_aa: CATGRRTSVYNEQFF
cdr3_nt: TGTGCCACCGGCAGACGAACTAGCGTCTACAATGAGCAGTTCTTC

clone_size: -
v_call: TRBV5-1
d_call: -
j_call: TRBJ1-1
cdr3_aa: CASSLSPGYSVNTEAFF
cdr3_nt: TGCGCCAGCAGCTTGAGTCCAGGGTATTCGGTGAACACTGAAGCTTTCTTT

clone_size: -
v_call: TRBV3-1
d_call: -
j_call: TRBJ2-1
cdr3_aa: CAIGIRDGEQFF
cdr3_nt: TGTGCCATCGGTATAAGAGACGGTGAGCAGTTCTTC

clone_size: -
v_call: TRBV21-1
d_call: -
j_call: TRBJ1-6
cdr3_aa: CASSHPRWGCCNSPLHF
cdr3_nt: TGTGCCAGCAGCCACCCCCGGTGGGGGTGTTGCAATTCACCCCTCCACTTT

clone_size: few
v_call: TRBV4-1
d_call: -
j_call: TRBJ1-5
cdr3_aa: CASSQDPGAGNQPQHF
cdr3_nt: TGCGCCAGCAGCCAAGACCCCGGGGCTGGCAATCAGCCCCAGCATTTT

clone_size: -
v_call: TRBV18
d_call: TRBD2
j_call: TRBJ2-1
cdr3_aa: CASSPPTSGGLNEQFF
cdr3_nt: TGTGCCAGCTCACCCCCAACTAGCGGGGGTTTGAATGAGCAGTTCTTC

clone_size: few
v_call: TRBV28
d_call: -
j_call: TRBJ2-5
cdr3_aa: CASNFGQPWETQYF
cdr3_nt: TGTGCCAGCAACTTCGGACAGCCGTGGGAGACCCAGTACTTC

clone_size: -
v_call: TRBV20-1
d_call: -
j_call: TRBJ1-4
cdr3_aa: CSALKEKLFF
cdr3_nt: TGCAGTGCGCTCAAGGAAAAACTGTTTTTT

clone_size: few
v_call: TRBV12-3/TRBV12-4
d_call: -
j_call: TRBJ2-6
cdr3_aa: CASSSDSSGANVLTF
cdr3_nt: TGTGCCAGCAGTTCCGACAGCTCTGGGGCCAACGTCCTGACTTTC

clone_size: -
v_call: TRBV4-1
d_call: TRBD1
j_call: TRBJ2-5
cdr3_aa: CASSQDTGGQETQYF
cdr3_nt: TGCGCCAGCAGCCAAGACACAGGGGGCCAAGAGACCCAGTACTTC

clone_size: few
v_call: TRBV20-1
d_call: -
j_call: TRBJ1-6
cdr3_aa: CSARGQVVNSPLHF
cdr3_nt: TGCAGTGCTAGGGGGCAGGTAGTTAATTCACCCCTCCACTTT

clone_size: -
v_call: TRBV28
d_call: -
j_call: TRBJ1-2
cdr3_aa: CASSLARVEVGYTF
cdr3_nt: TGTGCCAGCAGTTTAGCCAGGGTTGAAGTCGGCTACACCTTC

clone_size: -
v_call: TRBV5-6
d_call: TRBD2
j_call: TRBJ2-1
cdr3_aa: CASSASGGVHNEQFF
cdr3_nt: TGTGCCAGCAGCGCGAGCGGGGGGGTCCACAATGAGCAGTTCTTC

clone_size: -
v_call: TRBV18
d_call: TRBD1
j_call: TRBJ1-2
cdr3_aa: CASSPTGDVVYGYTF
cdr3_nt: TGTGCCAGCTCACCTACAGGGGACGTCGTCTATGGCTACACCTTC

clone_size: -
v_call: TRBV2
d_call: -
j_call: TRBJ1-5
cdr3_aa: CASSENRERQPQHF
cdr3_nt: TGTGCCAGCAGTGAAAACAGGGAAAGGCAGCCCCAGCATTTT

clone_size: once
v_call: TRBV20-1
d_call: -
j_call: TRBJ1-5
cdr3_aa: CSASRGAGSQPQHF
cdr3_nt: TGCAGTGCTAGTAGGGGGGCCGGGAGTCAGCCCCAGCATTTT

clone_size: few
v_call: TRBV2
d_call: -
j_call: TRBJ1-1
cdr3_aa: CASTPSVTEAFF
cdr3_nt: TGTGCCAGCACACCCTCAGTCACTGAAGCTTTCTTT

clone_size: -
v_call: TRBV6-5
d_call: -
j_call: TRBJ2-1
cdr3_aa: CASSHPGQSSYNEQFF
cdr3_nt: TGTGCCAGCAGTCACCCAGGACAGAGCTCCTACAATGAGCAGTTCTTC

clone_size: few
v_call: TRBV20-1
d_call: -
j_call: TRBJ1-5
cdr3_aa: CSATSRDGNQPQHF
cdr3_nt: TGCAGTGCTACTTCGAGGGACGGCAATCAGCCCCAGCATTTT

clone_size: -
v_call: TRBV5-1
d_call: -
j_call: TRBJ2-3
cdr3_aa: CASSPEGGHDTQYF
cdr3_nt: TGCGCCAGCAGCCCGGAGGGGGGGCACGATACGCAGTATTTT

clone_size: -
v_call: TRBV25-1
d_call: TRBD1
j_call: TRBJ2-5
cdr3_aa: CASSITGGSETQYF
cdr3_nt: TGTGCCAGCAGTATAACAGGGGGATCGGAGACCCAGTACTTC

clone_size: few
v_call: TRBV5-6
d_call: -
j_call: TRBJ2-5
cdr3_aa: CASSWQGRETQYF
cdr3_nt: TGTGCCAGCAGCTGGCAGGGGAGAGAGACCCAGTACTTC

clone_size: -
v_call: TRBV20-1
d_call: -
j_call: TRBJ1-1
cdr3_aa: CSATRDGWTEAFF
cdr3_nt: TGCAGTGCCACCCGGGACGGATGGACTGAAGCTTTCTTT

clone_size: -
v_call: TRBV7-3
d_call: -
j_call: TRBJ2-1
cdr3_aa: CAGSPGRDNNEQFF
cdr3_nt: TGTGCCGGCAGCCCGGGACGGGACAACAATGAGCAGTTCTTC

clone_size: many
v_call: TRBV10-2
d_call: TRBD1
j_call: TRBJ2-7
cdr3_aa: CASSESFGTGSYEQYF
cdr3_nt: TGCGCCAGCAGTGAGTCTTTCGGGACAGGGTCCTACGAGCAGTACTTC

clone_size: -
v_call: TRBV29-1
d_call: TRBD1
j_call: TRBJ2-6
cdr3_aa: CSVEDRGQGVKSGANVLTF
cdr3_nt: TGCAGCGTTGAAGATCGGGGTCAGGGGGTAAAGTCTGGGGCCAACGTCCTGACTTTC

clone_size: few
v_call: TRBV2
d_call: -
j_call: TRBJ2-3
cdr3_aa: CASMLLPGEYF
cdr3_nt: TGTGCCAGCATGCTCCTACCGGGGGAGTATTTT

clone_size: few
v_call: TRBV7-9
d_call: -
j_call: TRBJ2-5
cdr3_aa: CASSPLHLVGTQYF
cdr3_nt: TGTGCCAGCAGCCCGCTTCACCTCGTAGGGACCCAGTACTTC

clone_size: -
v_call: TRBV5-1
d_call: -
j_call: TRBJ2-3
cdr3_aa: CASSLEGWTDTQYF
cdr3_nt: TGCGCCAGCAGCTTGGAGGGTTGGACAGATACGCAGTATTTT

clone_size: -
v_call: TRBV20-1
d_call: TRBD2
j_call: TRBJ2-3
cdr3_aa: CSARAYSGGAGDTQYF
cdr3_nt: TGCAGTGCTAGAGCCTACAGCGGGGGGGCAGGAGATACGCAGTATTTT

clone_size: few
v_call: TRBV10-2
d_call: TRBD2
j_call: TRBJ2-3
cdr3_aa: CASKIGSGGVTQYF
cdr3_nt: TGCGCCAGCAAGATAGGTAGCGGGGGGGTTACGCAGTATTTT

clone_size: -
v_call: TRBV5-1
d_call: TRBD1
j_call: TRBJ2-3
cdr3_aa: CASSLGDRVTDTQYF
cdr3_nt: TGCGCCAGCAGCTTGGGAGACAGGGTCACAGATACGCAGTATTTT

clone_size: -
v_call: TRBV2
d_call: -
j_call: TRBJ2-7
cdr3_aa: CASSVPQGGGSYEQYF
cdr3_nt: TGTGCCAGCAGTGTGCCACAGGGTGGGGGCTCCTACGAGCAGTACTTC

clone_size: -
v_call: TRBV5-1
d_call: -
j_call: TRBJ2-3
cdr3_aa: CASSLAEPTTDTQYF
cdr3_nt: TGCGCCAGCAGCTTGGCGGAGCCTACCACAGATACGCAGTATTTT

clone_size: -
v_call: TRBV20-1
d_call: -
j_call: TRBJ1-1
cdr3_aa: CSARDSQGPTLEAFF
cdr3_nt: TGCAGTGCTAGAGACTCACAGGGACCCACCCTCGAAGCTTTCTTT